This T cell receptor (beta chain) was identified in a study of blood T cells in healthy people across ages. Study results and limitations: Age advanced and TCR beta diversity per million T cells fell, roughly linearly. Among long-lived donors, naive CD4+ cells were more numerous and diversity higher than in aged donors.

As to this clonotype: Antigen unknown. The junction departs from the called germline gene at one end, perhaps through a read error.

A second PCR, run for roughly 7 to 11 cycles, used a sample-barcoded 5' primer plus a J-beta primer mix. TCRdb re-called the 5' RACE reads with MiXCR, one entry per CDR3 protein. Of approximately 800,000 distinct CDR3 sequences in the sample, 55% to 65% were seen once. The CDR3 is 13 amino acids. Per germline, CDR1 SGHTA and CDR2 FQGNSA. The receptor was isolated from a young man in good health. V usage is TRBV7-2 and J usage is TRBJ2-7; D may match TRBD1 or TRBD2 (5 bases each). Source material: blood. CDR3: CASSVAHGGEQYF. CDR3 sequence (DNA): TGTGCCAGCAGCGTAGCGCATGGGGGCGAGCAGTACTTC.